Listed here is a single T cell receptor (beta chain). Its antigen is still unknown. This may be a read error: a much more frequent sequence differs by one nucleotide. This specimen belongs to a study of T cells in Graves' hyperthyroidism and ophthalmopathy. The germline CDR1 and CDR2 sequences are SQVTM and ANQGSEA. V was trimmed by 7 bases and J by 3 bases, leaving 15 bases between them. The CDR3 has 13 residues. Overall study findings and caveats: Most expanded thyroid clonotypes above 0.001 also appeared in blood.

Template material for amplifying TCR beta CDR3 regions consisted of RNA transcripts. Researchers ran a first-round RT-PCR on the TCR CDR3 using the HTBI primer set. In TCRdb, the multiplex PCR reads were re-called with MiXCR into one record per CDR3 protein. The data hold 400,000 to 500,000 distinct CDR3 sequences, with roughly 14% observed a single time. V gene TRBV29-1 combines with J gene TRBJ1-1; D gene ambiguous. Material: blood. The sequence derives from a woman aged 18-29 years with Graves' hyperthyroidism. The CDR3 DNA follows: TGCAGCGCCCGATCCACCGGGGACACTGAAGCTTTCTTT. Its translation is CSARSTGDTEAFF.